This T cell receptor beta chain comes out of a study of blood T cells in healthy people across ages. Study-wide findings and caveats: Compared with aged donors, long-lived donors showed fewer expanded clones, suggesting selection.

As regards this clonotype: Its antigen is not identified.

The germline V and J ends were trimmed by 4 bases and 12 bases, with 27 bases remaining between them. The length of the CDR3 is 16 residues. In germline, CDR1 is MRHNA, CDR2 SNTAGT. It was with a sample-barcoded 5' primer and a J-beta primer mix that a second PCR of roughly 6 to 12 cycles was run. TCRdb re-called the 5' RACE reads through MiXCR, storing one row per CDR3 protein. This table has 700,000 to 950,000 distinct CDR3 sequences, 58% appearing once. What was sequenced was blood. The chain carries TRBV6-4 and TRBJ1-2, with D possibly being TRBD1 (6 bases). The sequence came from a young man in good health. Here the CDR3 DNA reads TGTGCCAGCAGTGTAATTGCCGGGACAACCGCTGCTGTGCACACCTTC. Translating it yields CASSVIAGTTAAVHTF.